This T cell receptor (beta chain) was sequenced in a study of blood T cell repertoires in COVID-19. Sequencing was performed with immunoSEQ multiplex PCR; in TCRdb, only in-frame clones are kept and a portion is missing. The table shows about 130,000 clones, with roughly four fifths occurring only once. The germline V gene encodes CDR1 MNHEY and CDR2 SMNVEV (reference sequence). The length of the CDR3 is 12 residues. With 6 bases removed from V and 8 bases from J, the gap between germline ends came to 13 bases. The sample comprised PBMCs or T cells enriched from blood (not recorded which). This chain joins TRBV27 and TRBJ1-1; D is ambiguous. The sequence derives from a young man who had recovered from COVID-19. CDR3 in amino acids: CASSPRSREAFF. The CDR3 nucleotides read TGTGCCAGCAGCCCTAGGAGTAGAGAAGCTTTCTTT.